The clone carrying this T cell receptor (beta chain) was recorded many times. Seattle patient enrollment occurred during active infection, with longitudinal follow-up thereafter. The data belong to a study of blood T cell repertoires in COVID-19. In the study overall: Researchers got acute and convalescent COVID-19 samples from the United States, Italy and Spain. From T cells, B-cell-depleted T cells, or PBMCs came the material, which was cDNA or gDNA.

The CDR3 covers 13 residues. Trimming removed 5 bases from V and 10 bases from J; junction bases left unmatched: 8. Germline V gives CDR1 SGHAT, CDR2 FQDESV (reference sequence). Per the original data handling: Nucleated cell counts were estimated from reference gene primer amplification. Some clones are missing from TCRdb's copy, which holds only in-frame ones; the method was immunoSEQ multiplex PCR. V, J and clone size are taken as reported in that table, and D and trimming were inferred from the DNA itself. Altogether 200,000 to 250,000 clones are present, 86% being singletons, with the ten largest covering roughly 10%.

The specimen sequenced was peripheral blood. The chain carries TRBV11-1 and TRBJ2-3; 8 nucleotides line up with TRBD2. The origin of this receptor is a woman between 45 and 60 years old with COVID-19, enrolled during active disease. The CDR3 nucleotides read TGTGCCAGCAGCCTAAGAACGGGAGGGGCGCAGTATTTT. Its translation is CASSLRTGGAQYF. The entire variable domain, with the rest obtained from reference TRBV11-1 and TRBJ2-3, is as follows: EAEVAQSPRYKITEKSQAVAFWCDPISGHATLYWYRQILGQGPELLVQFQDESVVDDSQLPKDRFSAERLKGVDSTLKIQPAELGDSAMYLCASSLRTGGAQYFGPGTRLTVL.